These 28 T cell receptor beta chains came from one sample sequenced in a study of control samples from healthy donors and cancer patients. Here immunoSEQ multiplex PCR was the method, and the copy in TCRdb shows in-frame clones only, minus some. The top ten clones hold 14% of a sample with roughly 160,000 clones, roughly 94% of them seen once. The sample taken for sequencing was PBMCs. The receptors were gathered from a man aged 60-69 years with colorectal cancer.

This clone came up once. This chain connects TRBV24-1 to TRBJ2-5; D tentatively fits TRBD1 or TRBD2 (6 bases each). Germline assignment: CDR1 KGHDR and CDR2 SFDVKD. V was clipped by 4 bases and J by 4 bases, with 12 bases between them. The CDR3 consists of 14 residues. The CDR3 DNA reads TGTGCCACCAGTGAGTCAGGAGGGGGAGAGACCCAGTACTTC. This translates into CATSESGGGETQYF.

The CDR3 reads CASRALRDSNTGELFF. In nucleotides, the CDR3 is TGTGCCAGCAGAGCCCTCCGGGACAGTAACACCGGGGAGCTGTTTTTT. The J gene is TRBJ2-2, the V gene TRBV7-9; 7 bases align to TRBD1. The trim removed 6 bases at V and 2 bases at J, leaving 9 bases unmatched. The V gene's germline CDR1 is SEHNR and CDR2 FQNEAQ (reference sequence). The CDR3 is 16 residues long.

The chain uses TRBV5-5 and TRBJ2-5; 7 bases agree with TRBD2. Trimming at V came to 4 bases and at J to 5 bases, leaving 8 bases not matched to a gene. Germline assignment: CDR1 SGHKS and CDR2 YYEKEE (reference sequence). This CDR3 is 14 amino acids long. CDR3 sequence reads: CASSDSRGLETQYF. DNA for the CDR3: TGTGCCAGCAGCGATTCGCGGGGGTTGGAGACCCAGTACTTC.

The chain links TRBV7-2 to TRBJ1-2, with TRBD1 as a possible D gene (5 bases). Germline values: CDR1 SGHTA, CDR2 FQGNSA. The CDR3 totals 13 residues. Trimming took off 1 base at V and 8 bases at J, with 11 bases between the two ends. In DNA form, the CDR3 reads TGTGCCAGCAGCTTAGGTCGACAGTGGGGCTACACCTTC. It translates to CASSLGRQWGYTF. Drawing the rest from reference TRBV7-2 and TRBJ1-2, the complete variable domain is GAGVSQSPSNKVTEKGKDVELRCDPISGHTALYWYRQSLGQGLEFLIYFQGNSAPDKSGLPSDRFSAERTGGSVSTLTIQRTQQEDSAVYLCASSLGRQWGYTFGSGTRLTVV.

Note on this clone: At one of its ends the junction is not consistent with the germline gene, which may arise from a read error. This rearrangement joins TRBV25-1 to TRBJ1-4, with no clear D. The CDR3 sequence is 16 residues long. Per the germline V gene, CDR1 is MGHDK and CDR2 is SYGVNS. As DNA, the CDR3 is TGTGCCAGCAGAGAATCGACGTTGGCAACTAATGAAAAACTGTTTTTT. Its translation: CASRESTLATNEKLFF.

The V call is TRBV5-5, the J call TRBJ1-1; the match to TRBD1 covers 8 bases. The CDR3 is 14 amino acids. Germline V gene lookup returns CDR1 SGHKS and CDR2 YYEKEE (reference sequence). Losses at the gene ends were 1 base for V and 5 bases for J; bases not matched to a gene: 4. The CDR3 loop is CASSLLRQGTEAFF. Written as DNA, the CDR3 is TGTGCCAGCAGCTTGTTGCGACAGGGGACTGAAGCTTTCTTT.

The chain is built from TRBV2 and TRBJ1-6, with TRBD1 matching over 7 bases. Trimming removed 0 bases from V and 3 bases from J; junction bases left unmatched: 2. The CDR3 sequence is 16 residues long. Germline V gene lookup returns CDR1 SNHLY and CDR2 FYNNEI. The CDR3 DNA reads TGTGCCAGCAGTGAAGCGGGGGACAGCTATAATTCACCCCTCCACTTT. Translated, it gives CASSEAGDSYNSPLHF.

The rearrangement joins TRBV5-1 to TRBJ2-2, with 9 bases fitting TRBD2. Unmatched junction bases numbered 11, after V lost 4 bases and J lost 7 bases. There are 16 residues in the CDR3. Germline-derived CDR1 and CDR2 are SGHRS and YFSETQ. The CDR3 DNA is TGCGCCAGCAGCAAAGCGGGGGGCGAGTCGTACGGGGAGCTGTTTTTT. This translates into CASSKAGGESYGELFF.

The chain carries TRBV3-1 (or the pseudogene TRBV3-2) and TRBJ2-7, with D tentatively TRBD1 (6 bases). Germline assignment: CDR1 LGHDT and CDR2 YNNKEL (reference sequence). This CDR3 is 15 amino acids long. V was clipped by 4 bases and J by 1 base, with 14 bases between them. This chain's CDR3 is CASSPWQGKSYEQYF. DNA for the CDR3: TGTGCCAGCAGCCCTTGGCAGGGGAAGTCCTACGAGCAGTACTTC.

CDR3 region: CASSFIQGGNEQFF. The CDR3 coding sequence is TGTGCCAGCAGTTTTATTCAAGGGGGTAATGAGCAGTTCTTC. This chain connects TRBV28 to TRBJ2-1; perhaps TRBD1 as D (6 bases). The V end was cut by 3 bases, the J end by 7 bases, with 13 bases between. Germline V lookup: CDR1 MDHEN, CDR2 SYDVKM. The CDR3 is 14 residues long.

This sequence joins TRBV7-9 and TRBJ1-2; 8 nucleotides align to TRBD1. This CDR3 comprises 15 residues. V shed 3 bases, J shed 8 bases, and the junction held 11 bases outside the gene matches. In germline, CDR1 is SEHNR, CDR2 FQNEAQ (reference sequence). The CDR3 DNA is TGTGCCAGCAGCTTTTTTGGGCAGGGGGCGAAAGGCTACACCTTC. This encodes CASSFFGQGAKGYTF.

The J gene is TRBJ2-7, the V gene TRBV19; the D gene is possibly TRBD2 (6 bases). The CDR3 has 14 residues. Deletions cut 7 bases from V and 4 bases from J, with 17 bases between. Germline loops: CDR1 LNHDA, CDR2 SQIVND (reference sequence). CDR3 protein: CASMGGPSGYEQYF. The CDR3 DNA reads TGTGCCAGTATGGGGGGACCGAGTGGGTACGAGCAGTACTTC.

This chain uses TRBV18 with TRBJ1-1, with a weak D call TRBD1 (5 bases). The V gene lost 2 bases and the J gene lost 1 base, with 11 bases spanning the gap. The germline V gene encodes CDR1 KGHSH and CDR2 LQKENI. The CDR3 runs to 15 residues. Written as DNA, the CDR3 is TGTGCCAGCTCACCAACGGGACGGTCGAACACTGAAGCTTTCTTT. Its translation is CASSPTGRSNTEAFF. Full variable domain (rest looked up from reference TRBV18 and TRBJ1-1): NAGVMQNPRHLVRRRGQEARLRCSPMKGHSHVYWYRQLPEEGLKFMVYLQKENIIDESGMPKERFSAEFPKEGPSILRIQQVVRGDSAAYFCASSPTGRSNTEAFFGQGTRLTVV.

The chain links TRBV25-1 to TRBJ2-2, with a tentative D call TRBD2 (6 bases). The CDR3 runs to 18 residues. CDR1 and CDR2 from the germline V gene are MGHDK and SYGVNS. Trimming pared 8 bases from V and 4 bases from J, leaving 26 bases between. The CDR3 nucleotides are TGTGCCAGCGAACCTTTCGTGGGGGACTTACGCGGCACCGGGGAGCTGTTTTTT. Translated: CASEPFVGDLRGTGELFF.

The CDR3 protein is CASSRGLAGGSTDTQYF. CDR3 sequence (DNA): TGTGCCAGCAGCCGCGGACTAGCGGGGGGTAGCACAGATACGCAGTATTTT. The chain uses TRBV6-2 or TRBV6-3 and TRBJ2-3, with 14 positions matching TRBD2. CDR1 is MNHEY, CDR2 SVGEGT, per germline. Germline trimming cut 6 bases from V and 0 bases from J; bases unmatched to any gene: 5. This CDR3 has 17 residues.

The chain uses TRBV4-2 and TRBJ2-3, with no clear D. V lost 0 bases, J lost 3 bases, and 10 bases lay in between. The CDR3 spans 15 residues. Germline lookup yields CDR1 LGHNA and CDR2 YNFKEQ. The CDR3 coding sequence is TGTGCCAGCAGCCAAGATCAAGTGGGGACAGATACGCAGTATTTT. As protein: CASSQDQVGTDTQYF.

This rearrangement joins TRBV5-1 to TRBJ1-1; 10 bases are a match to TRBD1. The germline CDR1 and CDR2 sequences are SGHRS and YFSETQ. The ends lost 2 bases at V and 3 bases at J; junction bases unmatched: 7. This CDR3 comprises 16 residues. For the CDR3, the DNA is TGCGCCAGCAGCTTACAACCGGGACAGGGGTACACTGAAGCTTTCTTT. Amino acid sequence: CASSLQPGQGYTEAFF.

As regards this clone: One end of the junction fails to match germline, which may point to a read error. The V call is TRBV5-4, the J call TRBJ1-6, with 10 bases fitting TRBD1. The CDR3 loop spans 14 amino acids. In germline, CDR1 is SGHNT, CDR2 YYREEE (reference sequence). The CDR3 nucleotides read TGTGCCAGCAGCTGGACAGGGGGTAATTCACCCCTCCATTTT. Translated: CASSWTGGNSPLHF.

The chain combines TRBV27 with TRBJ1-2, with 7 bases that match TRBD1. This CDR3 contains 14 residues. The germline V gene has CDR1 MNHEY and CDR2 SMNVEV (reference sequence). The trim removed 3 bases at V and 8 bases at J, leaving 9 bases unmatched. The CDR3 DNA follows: TGTGCCAGCAGTTTCTTAGGGGGCGCGAAAGGCTACACCTTC. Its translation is CASSFLGGAKGYTF.

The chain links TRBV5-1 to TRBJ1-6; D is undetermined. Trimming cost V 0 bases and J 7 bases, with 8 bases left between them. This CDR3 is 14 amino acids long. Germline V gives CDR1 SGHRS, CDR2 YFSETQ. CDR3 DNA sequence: TGCGCCAGCAGCTTGGCCGGAGACAATTCACCCCTCCACTTT. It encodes CASSLAGDNSPLHF.

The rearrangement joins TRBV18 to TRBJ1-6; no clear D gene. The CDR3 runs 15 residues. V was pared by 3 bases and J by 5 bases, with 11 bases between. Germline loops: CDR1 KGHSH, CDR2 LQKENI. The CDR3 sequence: CASSPVGLNNSPLHF. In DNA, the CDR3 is TGTGCCAGCTCACCGGTGGGGTTAAATAATTCACCCCTCCACTTT. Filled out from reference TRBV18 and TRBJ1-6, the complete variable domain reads NAGVMQNPRHLVRRRGQEARLRCSPMKGHSHVYWYRQLPEEGLKFMVYLQKENIIDESGMPKERFSAEFPKEGPSILRIQQVVRGDSAAYFCASSPVGLNNSPLHFGNGTRLTVT.

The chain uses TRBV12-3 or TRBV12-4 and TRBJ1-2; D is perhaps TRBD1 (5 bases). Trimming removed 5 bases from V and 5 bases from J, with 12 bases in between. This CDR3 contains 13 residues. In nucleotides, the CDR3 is TGTGCCAGCAGTATGGCAGGGAAATATGGCTACACCTTC. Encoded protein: CASSMAGKYGYTF.

The DNA for the CDR3 is TGCGCCAGCAGTGAACCGGGATTGGCGGCTGAAGCTTTCTTT. It codes for CASSEPGLAAEAFF. The rearrangement joins TRBV10-2 to TRBJ1-1; D is ambiguous. There are 14 residues in the CDR3. CDR1 is WSHSY, CDR2 SAAADI, per germline. The germline V and J ends were trimmed by 3 bases and 6 bases, with 14 bases remaining between them.

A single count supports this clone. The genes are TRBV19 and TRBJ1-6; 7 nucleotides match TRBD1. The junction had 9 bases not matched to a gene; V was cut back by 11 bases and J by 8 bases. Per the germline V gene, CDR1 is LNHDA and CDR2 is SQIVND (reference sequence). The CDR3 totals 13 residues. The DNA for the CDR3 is TGTGCCTCCCAGACAGGGATGGATTCACCCCTCCACTTT. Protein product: CASQTGMDSPLHF.

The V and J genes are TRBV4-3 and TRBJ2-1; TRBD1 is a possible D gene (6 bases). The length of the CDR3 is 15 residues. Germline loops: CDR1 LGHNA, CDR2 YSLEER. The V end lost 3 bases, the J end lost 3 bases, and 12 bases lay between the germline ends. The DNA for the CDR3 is TGCGCCAGCAGCCAGGGGGCGGACGGCTACAATGAGCAGTTCTTC. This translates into CASSQGADGYNEQFF.

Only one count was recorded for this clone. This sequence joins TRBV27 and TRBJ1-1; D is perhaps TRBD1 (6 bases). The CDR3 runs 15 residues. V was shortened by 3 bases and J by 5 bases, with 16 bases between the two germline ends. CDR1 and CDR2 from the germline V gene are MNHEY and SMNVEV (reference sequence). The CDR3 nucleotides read TGTGCCAGCAGTTTCCATCTGGGAGGGGGGACTGAAGCTTTCTTT. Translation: CASSFHLGGGTEAFF.

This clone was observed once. The CDR3 is CAWSRQGLGQYF. DNA for the CDR3: TGTGCCTGGAGCCGCCAAGGGCTCGGGCAGTACTTC. This chain links TRBV30 with TRBJ2-7; D gene unclear. Germline V lookup: CDR1 GTSNPN, CDR2 SVGIG (reference sequence). The CDR3 sequence is 12 residues long. V lost 3 bases and J lost 9, with 15 bases in between. Filled out from reference TRBV30 and TRBJ2-7, the complete variable domain reads SQTIHQWPATLVQPVGSPLSLECTVEGTSNPNLYWYRQAAGRGLQLLFYSVGIGQISSEVPQNLSASRPQDRQFILSSKKLLLSDSGFYLCAWSRQGLGQYFGPGTRLTVT.

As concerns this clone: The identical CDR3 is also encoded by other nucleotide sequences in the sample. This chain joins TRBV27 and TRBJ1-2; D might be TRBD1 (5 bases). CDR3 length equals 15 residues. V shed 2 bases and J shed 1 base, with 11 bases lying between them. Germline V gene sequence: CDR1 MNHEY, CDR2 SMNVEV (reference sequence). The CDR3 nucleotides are TGTGCCAGCAGTTTAGGGCAGGGCCTTAACTATGGCTACACCTTC. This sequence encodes CASSLGQGLNYGYTF.